This is a list of T cell receptor beta chains from one sample in a study of T cell responses to AZD1222 COVID-19 vaccine. The protocol was immunoSEQ multiplex PCR, while the TCRdb copy is restricted to in-frame clones and leaves out a portion. The sample has under 150,000 clones, 85% to 95% seen once. The specimen comprised peripheral blood, sampled 28 days after the second AZD1222 dose. The receptors stem from an adult who received the AZD1222 COVID-19 vaccine. Each CDR3 is given with its conserved first and last residue. A D gene is named only where the DNA matches it firmly. Clone size is stated in some rows and not others, as once, few, many or a class when expanded.

>TRBV7-9|TRBJ2-1|TRBD2|.
TGTGCCAGCAGCTTAATATTGGGGAGGGGTTTTGACAATGAGCAGTTCTTC
CASSLILGRGFDNEQFF
>TRBV19|TRBJ1-2|.|.
TGTGCCACCGCCCCCGGACAGTACTATGGCTACACCTTC
CATAPGQYYGYTF
>TRBV4-3|TRBJ2-3|.|.
TGCGCCAGCAGCCAAGATTTTTCAGGAGGGCCGCAGTATTTT
CASSQDFSGGPQYF
>TRBV6-5|TRBJ2-5|.|.
TGTGCCAGCAGACGAACTAGGGAAGAGACCCAGTACTTC
CASRRTREETQYF
>TRBV2|TRBJ1-6|.|.
TGTGCCAGCATCAAGGGGGGGGCTCGTAATTCACCCCTCCACTTT
CASIKGGARNSPLHF
>TRBV28|TRBJ1-5|.|once
TGTGCCAGCAGTTCGGTTTTTCCTACTACGTATAGCAATCAGCCCCAGCATTTT
CASSSVFPTTYSNQPQHF
>TRBV9|TRBJ2-1|TRBD2|.
TGTGCCAGCAGCGTAACGACTAGCGGGAGCCATGAGCAGTTCTTC
CASSVTTSGSHEQFF
>TRBV18|TRBJ1-1|.|.
TGTGCCAGCTCACTTCCCCCCCGTGAAGCTTTCTTT
CASSLPPREAFF
>TRBV25-1|TRBJ2-3|.|.
TGTAGGGGGGCCCTTCTAGATACGCAGTATTTT
CRGALLDTQYF
>TRBV28|TRBJ1-2|TRBD1|once
TGTGCCAGCAGTGATCCTAGGGGGCTCAGGGGCTACACCTTC
CASSDPRGLRGYTF
>TRBV7-2|TRBJ1-2|TRBD1|few
TGTGCCAGCAGCTTACAGGGGGCCAACTATGGCTACACCTTC
CASSLQGANYGYTF
>TRBV28|TRBJ1-1|.|.
TGTGCCAGCACCTCCATCTCGACAGGGAACACTGAAGCTTTCTTT
CASTSISTGNTEAFF
>TRBV29-1|TRBJ1-2|.|.
TGCAGCGCCCAAAGGGACGCACTTAACTATGGCTACACCTTC
CSAQRDALNYGYTF
>TRBV2|TRBJ1-1|.|.
TGTGCCAGCAGTATCAGGCGACAGAACACTGAAGCTTTCTTT
CASSIRRQNTEAFF
>TRBV25-1|TRBJ2-3|TRBD2|.
TGTGCCAGCCTCACTAGCGGAGCCTCAGGGGAAACGCAGTATTTT
CASLTSGASGETQYF
>TRBV20-1|TRBJ1-5|.|.
TGCAGTGCTAGTACGCAGGTCGGGTCCCAGCATTTT
CSASTQVGSQHF
>TRBV4-3|TRBJ1-3|.|.
TGCGCCAGCAGTCGAGACCGGGGCCAGGGGTCTGGAAACACCATATATTTT
CASSRDRGQGSGNTIYF
>TRBV24-1|TRBJ1-3|.|.
TGTGCCACCAGTGACCCGCGGACAGACTCTGGAAACACCATATATTTT
CATSDPRTDSGNTIYF
>TRBV20-1|TRBJ2-7|.|.
TGCAGTGCTAGTGGGCGGGGCCACTACGAGCAGTACTTC
CSASGRGHYEQYF
>TRBV11-2|TRBJ2-3|TRBD2|.
TGTGCCAGCAGCCCGCTCGGATGGAGCGGGGGGAACACAGATACGCAGTATTTT
CASSPLGWSGGNTDTQYF
>TRBV5-1|TRBJ1-3|.|few
TGCGCCAGCAGCTTGTCAAGCTCTGGAAACACCATATATTTT
CASSLSSSGNTIYF
>TRBV27|TRBJ1-2|.|.
TGTGCCAGCAGTTGGGGAAGGCACTATGGCTACACCTTC
CASSWGRHYGYTF
>TRBV7-2|TRBJ2-3|.|.
TGTGCCAGCAGCTTATGGCTAGCGGATACGCAGTATTTT
CASSLWLADTQYF
>TRBV18|TRBJ2-1|.|once
TGTGCCAGCTCACGGATAGTTCATGGAGACAATGAGCAGTTCTTC
CASSRIVHGDNEQFF
>TRBV19|TRBJ1-1|.|.
TGTGCCAGTAGTATCGGGGGAATCCATGAAGCTTTCTTT
CASSIGGIHEAFF
>TRBV2|TRBJ2-6|.|.
TGTGCCAGCAGTAGCGGTCTAGCCTCTGGGGCCAACGTCCTGACTTTC
CASSSGLASGANVLTF
>TRBV4-1|TRBJ2-1|.|.
TGCGCCAGCAGCGGGGGGCGAAATGAGCAGTTCTTC
CASSGGRNEQFF
>TRBV7-6|TRBJ1-1|.|once
TGTGCCAGCAGCTTACAGTTGCGTCAGAAGAACACTGAAGCTTTCTTT
CASSLQLRQKNTEAFF
>TRBV4-3|TRBJ2-1|.|.
TGCGCCAGCAGCCAAGATCCTTGGACCTCCAACAATGAGCAGTTCTTC
CASSQDPWTSNNEQFF
>TRBV5-4|TRBJ1-3|.|.
TGTGCCAGCAGCTTAGGCGGGACCGGCCTAAGCTCTGGAAACACCATATATTTT
CASSLGGTGLSSGNTIYF
>TRBV5-1|TRBJ2-7|.|few
TGCGCCAGCAGCTTGGTCGCCCTTACCTACGAGCAGTACTTC
CASSLVALTYEQYF
>TRBV2|TRBJ1-2|.|.
TGTGCCAGCAGTGAACCCGGGGCCTTCGATGGCTACACCTTC
CASSEPGAFDGYTF
>TRBV11-3|TRBJ2-7|TRBD2|once
TGTGCCAGCAGCAAAAACGAACTAGCGGGAGTAATCCACGAGCAGTACTTC
CASSKNELAGVIHEQYF
>TRBV5-8|TRBJ2-2|.|.
TGTGCCAGCAGCTTGTATTCGAACACCGGGGAGCTGTTTTTT
CASSLYSNTGELFF
>TRBV18|TRBJ2-3|TRBD1|.
TGTGCCAGCTCGCAGTTTAAGTCGGGACAGGGAGATCATACGCAGTATTTT
CASSQFKSGQGDHTQYF
>TRBV5-1|TRBJ2-5|.|.
TGCGCCAGCAGCCGGTCCGTGGGGAGGCAAGAGACCCAGTACTTC
CASSRSVGRQETQYF
>TRBV7-6|TRBJ2-7|.|.
TGTGCCAGCAGCCGATCGCCCGCTGTGGAGCAGTACTTC
CASSRSPAVEQYF
>TRBV19|TRBJ1-3|.|.
TGTGCCAGTGACGGGGGCAATTTTGGAAACACCATATATTTT
CASDGGNFGNTIYF
>TRBV18|TRBJ1-1|TRBD1|.
TGTGCCAGCTCACCGGGGACAGCCTCTCAGAACACTGAAGCTTTCTTT
CASSPGTASQNTEAFF
>TRBV6-4|TRBJ2-2|TRBD1|.
TGTGCCAGCAGTGACTCACAGGGGGCCGGGGAGCTGTTTTTT
CASSDSQGAGELFF
>TRBV11-2|TRBJ2-5|.|.
TGTGCCAGCAGTTCGCTAGAGACCCAGTACTTC
CASSSLETQYF
>TRBV6-6|TRBJ1-2|TRBD1|once
TGTGCCAGCAGTTACGGGACAGGAACCTACGGCTACACCTTC
CASSYGTGTYGYTF
>TRBV2|TRBJ1-2|.|.
TGTGCCAGCAGTGAATACCAGGGGATGGGGGGCTACACCTTC
CASSEYQGMGGYTF
>TRBV7-9|TRBJ1-1|.|.
TGTGCCAGCAGCCGACAGGAGGGCACTGAAGCTTTCTTT
CASSRQEGTEAFF
>TRBV12-3/TRBV12-4|TRBJ1-1|.|.
TGTGCCAGCAGTCGGAGGGTAGGCGCTGAAGCTTTCTTT
CASSRRVGAEAFF
>TRBV6-2/TRBV6-3|TRBJ1-2|.|.
TGTGCCAGCAGTTACCGGGCCAGGGCGGATGGCTACACCTTC
CASSYRARADGYTF
>TRBV29-1|TRBJ1-2|.|.
TGCAGCGTTGTTTCCGGCTGGGGTCGGGATGGCTACACCTTC
CSVVSGWGRDGYTF